This is a list of T cell receptor beta chains from one sample in a study of cytomegalovirus exposure and HLA in healthy donors. Profiled with immunoSEQ multiplex PCR; TCRdb holds only in-frame clones, not every one. This table has 150,000 to 180,000 clones, under 80% appearing once. What was sequenced was PBMCs. Source of these receptors: a man aged 25-45 years in good health and CMV-seronegative. Each CDR3 is given with its conserved first and last residue. Each record gives: clone size, J gene, V gene, CDR3 protein. Size tells how often a clone was seen (once, few, many) or the class of an expanded clone, and some rows leave it out.

size: NA
J: TRBJ1-1
V: TRBV4-3
CDR3: CASSQDLTAGQAFF

size: NA
J: TRBJ2-2
V: TRBV10-3
CDR3: CAIFGGRTGELFF

size: once
J: TRBJ2-2
V: TRBV5-1
CDR3: CASSLDSTGELFF

size: NA
J: TRBJ2-3
V: TRBV5-1
CDR3: CASSLGGLRGGKTDTQYF

size: few
J: TRBJ2-7
V: TRBV4-1
CDR3: CASSQELAGANYEQYF

size: NA
J: TRBJ1-3
V: TRBV28
CDR3: CASSLTKTGGGNTIYF

size: NA
J: TRBJ1-5
V: TRBV2
CDR3: CASRDQAGQPQHF

size: NA
J: TRBJ2-5
V: TRBV7-2
CDR3: CASSLTSYDKETQYF

size: NA
J: TRBJ1-2
V: TRBV9
CDR3: CASSVSQLNYGYTF

size: NA
J: TRBJ1-2
V: TRBV10-2
CDR3: CASGEYGYTF

size: NA
J: TRBJ1-2
V: TRBV7-9
CDR3: CASSLYRGENYGYTF

size: NA
J: TRBJ2-5
V: TRBV30
CDR3: CAWTLAGAPQETQYF

size: NA
J: TRBJ1-2
V: TRBV28
CDR3: CASSLRDINYGYTF

size: few
J: TRBJ2-7
V: TRBV7-6
CDR3: CASSLGDISSYEQYF

size: NA
J: TRBJ1-3
V: TRBV19
CDR3: CASSPSRAGNTIYF

size: NA
J: TRBJ2-2
V: TRBV9
CDR3: CASSVTTGGFGELFF

size: NA
J: TRBJ2-3
V: TRBV6-1
CDR3: CASSGRGPDTQYF

size: NA
J: TRBJ2-4
V: TRBV5-4
CDR3: CASSQDSGIQYF

size: NA
J: TRBJ2-1
V: TRBV2
CDR3: CASILDRLASYNEQFF

size: NA
J: TRBJ2-1
V: TRBV6-5
CDR3: CASSSRGSYNEQFF

size: NA
J: TRBJ1-6
V: TRBV19
CDR3: CASSVTGNNSPLHF

size: NA
J: TRBJ2-7
V: TRBV28
CDR3: CASSLSGGEQYF

size: few
J: TRBJ2-1
V: TRBV4-1
CDR3: CASSQIDSYNEQFF

size: NA
J: TRBJ1-1
V: TRBV2
CDR3: CASSPGWGGTEAFF

size: NA
J: TRBJ2-1
V: TRBV2
CDR3: CATLGGLYNEQFF

size: NA
J: TRBJ1-5
V: TRBV9
CDR3: CASSISGQNNQPQHF

size: NA
J: TRBJ2-3
V: TRBV27
CDR3: CASSFEQGAKDTQYF

size: NA
J: TRBJ2-6
V: TRBV19
CDR3: CASSPGQGRGANVLTF

size: NA
J: TRBJ1-5
V: TRBV19
CDR3: CASSIVTSRGTSNQPQHF

size: NA
J: TRBJ1-4
V: TRBV6-1
CDR3: CASSEATGGGNEKLFF

size: NA
J: TRBJ2-2
V: TRBV7-6
CDR3: CASSPDRGSWELFF

size: NA
J: TRBJ1-1
V: TRBV5-6
CDR3: CASSSGQGMNTEAFF

size: NA
J: TRBJ1-4
V: TRBV5-4
CDR3: CASSLDRGASNEKLFF

size: once
J: TRBJ2-6
V: TRBV5-4
CDR3: CASSLGPGYSGANVLTF

size: NA
J: TRBJ1-1
V: TRBV6-5
CDR3: CASSYGGRAEAFF

size: NA
J: TRBJ2-5
V: TRBV5-6
CDR3: CASSRQIQETQYF

size: NA
J: TRBJ1-2
V: TRBV13
CDR3: CASSIRQDTVAGYTF

size: NA
J: TRBJ1-2
V: TRBV11-2
CDR3: CASSLGDLNYGYTF

size: NA
J: TRBJ2-7
V: TRBV6-1
CDR3: CASSEWAGGYEQYF

size: NA
J: TRBJ2-5
V: TRBV28
CDR3: CASRVSETQYF

size: NA
J: TRBJ2-5
V: TRBV9
CDR3: CASSVVSGGDQETQYF

size: few
J: TRBJ2-5
V: TRBV29-1
CDR3: CSVEHVRGETQYF

size: few
J: TRBJ2-1
V: TRBV7-9
CDR3: CASSRLGTTYNEQFF

size: NA
J: TRBJ1-1
V: TRBV4-3
CDR3: CASSQEGDLGNTEAFF

size: few
J: TRBJ2-1
V: TRBV19
CDR3: CASSIELAGYNEQFF

size: NA
J: TRBJ2-7
V: TRBV6-5
CDR3: CASSTPGTSSYEQYF

size: NA
J: TRBJ1-2
V: TRBV6-1
CDR3: CASSEGGTQVYGYTF

size: NA
J: TRBJ2-3
V: TRBV5-1
CDR3: CASASGSTDTQYF

size: few
J: TRBJ2-5
V: TRBV5-1
CDR3: CASSSDGRGEETQYF

size: few
J: TRBJ2-3
V: TRBV6-6
CDR3: CASRIGLAGSTDTQYF

size: NA
J: TRBJ2-5
V: TRBV19
CDR3: CASSMRQGGETQYF

size: NA
J: TRBJ1-1
V: TRBV7-9
CDR3: CASSPDRGNTEAFF

size: few
J: TRBJ2-5
V: TRBV5-4
CDR3: CASSLSTAGQETQYF

size: NA
J: TRBJ1-2
V: TRBV2
CDR3: CASGEAFGQSNYGYTF